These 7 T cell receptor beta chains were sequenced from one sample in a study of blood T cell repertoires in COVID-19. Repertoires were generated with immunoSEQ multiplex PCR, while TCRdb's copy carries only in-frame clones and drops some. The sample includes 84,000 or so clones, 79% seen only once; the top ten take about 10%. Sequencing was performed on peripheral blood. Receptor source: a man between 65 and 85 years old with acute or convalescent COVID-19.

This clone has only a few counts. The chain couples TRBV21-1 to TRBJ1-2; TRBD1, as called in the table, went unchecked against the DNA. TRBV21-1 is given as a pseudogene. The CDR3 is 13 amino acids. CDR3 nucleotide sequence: TGTGCCATCGGGACAGGGCTCAACTATGGCTACACCTTC. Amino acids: CAIGTGLNYGYTF.

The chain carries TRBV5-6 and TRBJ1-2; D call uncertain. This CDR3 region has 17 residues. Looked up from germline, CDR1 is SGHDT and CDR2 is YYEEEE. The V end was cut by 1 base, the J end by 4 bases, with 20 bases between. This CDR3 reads CASSLFSTGKEGYGYTF. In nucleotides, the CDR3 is TGTGCCAGCAGCTTGTTTTCCACCGGGAAGGAGGGCTATGGCTACACCTTC.

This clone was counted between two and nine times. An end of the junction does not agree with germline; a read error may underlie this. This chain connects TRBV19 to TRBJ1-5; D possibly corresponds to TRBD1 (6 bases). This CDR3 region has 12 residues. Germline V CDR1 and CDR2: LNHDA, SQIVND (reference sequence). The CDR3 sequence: CASTGNNQPQHF. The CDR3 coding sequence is TGTGCTAGTACAGGGAACAATCAGCCCCAGCATTTT. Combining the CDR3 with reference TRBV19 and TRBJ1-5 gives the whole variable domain DGGITQSPKYLFRKEGQNVTLSCEQNLNHDAMYWYRQDPGQGLRLIYYSQIVNDFQKGDIAEGYSVSREKKESFPLTVTSAQKNPTAFYLCASTGNNQPQHFGDGTRLSIL.

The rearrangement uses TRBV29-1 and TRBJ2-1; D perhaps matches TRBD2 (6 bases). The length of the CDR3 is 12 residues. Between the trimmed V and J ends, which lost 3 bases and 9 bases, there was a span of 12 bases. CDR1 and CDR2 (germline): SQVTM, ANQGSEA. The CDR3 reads CSVEEGWGEQFF. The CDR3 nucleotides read TGCAGCGTTGAGGAGGGGTGGGGTGAGCAGTTCTTC.

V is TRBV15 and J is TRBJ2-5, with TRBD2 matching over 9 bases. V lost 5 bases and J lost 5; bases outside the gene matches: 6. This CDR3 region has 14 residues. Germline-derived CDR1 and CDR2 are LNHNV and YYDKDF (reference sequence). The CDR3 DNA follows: TGTGCCACCAGCGGGGGACTAGCAAGGGAGACCCAGTACTTC. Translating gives CATSGGLARETQYF.

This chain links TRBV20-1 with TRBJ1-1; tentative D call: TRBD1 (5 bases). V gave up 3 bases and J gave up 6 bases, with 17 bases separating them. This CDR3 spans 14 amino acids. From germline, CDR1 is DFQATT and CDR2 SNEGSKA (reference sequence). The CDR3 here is CSASSDLTGAEAFF. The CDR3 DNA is TGCAGTGCTAGTTCGGACCTAACAGGCGCTGAAGCTTTCTTT.

The CDR3 region is CASSLVRGQGAGGYTF. The CDR3 DNA sequence: TGTGCCAGCAGTCTGGTACGGGGACAGGGTGCAGGAGGCTACACCTTC. This chain uses TRBV5-8 with TRBJ1-2, with TRBD1 matching 9 bases. This CDR3 region has 16 residues. V shed 5 bases, J shed 8 bases, and the junction held 16 bases outside the gene matches. Germline CDR1 reads SGHTS; CDR2 reads YDEGEE.